Listed here are 27 T cell receptor beta chains from one sample, sequenced in a study of regulatory T cells in long-lasting Graves disease. Combining iRepertoire HTBI primers with Arm-PCR of CDR3 regions, the authors built TCR beta libraries. One entry per CDR3 protein results from TCRdb running MiXCR on the multiplex PCR reads. The table shows around 500,000 distinct CDR3 sequences, with about 12% occurring only once. Time point of the sample: newly diagnosed GD, antithyroid drugs for less than 3 months. Isolated PBMC RNA provided the starting material for the TCR library. These data were also reused for a study on T cells in Graves' hyperthyroidism and ophthalmopathy.

The material sequenced was peripheral blood mononuclear cells (PBMCs), taken at new diagnosis, from a patient treated with antithyroid drugs. The receptors here all came from a woman younger than 45 with Graves disease.

This clonotype has at least ten counts. The CDR3 spells CASSPHLTEPNSPLHF. The CDR3 region has the DNA TGCGCCAGCAGCCCTCACCTGACAGAGCCAAATTCACCCCTCCACTTT. The V and J genes are TRBV4-1 and TRBJ1-6, with D maybe TRBD1 (5 bases). Germline V lookup: CDR1 MGHRA, CDR2 YSYEKL. The V and J ends lost 4 bases and 7 bases respectively, with 17 bases between them. The CDR3 covers 16 residues.

This clonotype was detected many times. The genes are TRBV11-2 and TRBJ2-3, with TRBD1 matching 7 bases. Germline CDR1 reads SGHAT; CDR2 reads FQNNGV. There are 15 residues in the CDR3. Trimming cost V 5 bases and J 1 base; bases outside gene matches: 6. This CDR3 is CASSTRQGRTDTQYF. CDR3 DNA: TGTGCCAGCAGCACCAGACAGGGTCGCACAGATACGCAGTATTTT.

The sample holds a few counts of this clonotype. This clone may be a read error of a much larger clone one base away. The chain couples TRBV4-3 to TRBJ2-7, with D perhaps TRBD1 or TRBD2 (5 bases each). Germline V gene lookup returns CDR1 LGHNA and CDR2 YSLEER. The CDR3 consists of 15 residues. V lost 0 bases to trimming and J lost 0 bases, with 9 bases between them. This chain's CDR3 is CASSQDGAFSYEQYF. The CDR3 coding sequence is TGCGCCAGCAGCCAAGACGGGGCGTTCTCCTACGAGCAGTACTTC.

Comments on this clonotype: The likely explanation is a read error, given a far larger clone one base away. The chain combines TRBV12-3 or TRBV12-4 with TRBJ2-3, with D perhaps assigned TRBD1 or TRBD2 (5 bases each). The end of the DNA aligns better with TRBJ2-1, so the J call may be wrong. There are 12 residues in the CDR3. CDR3 in DNA: TGTGCCAGCAGTTTTGGGGGTTACGAGCAGTTCTTC. Translation: CASSFGGYEQFF.

This clonotype was found many times. The V call is TRBV2, the J call TRBJ1-1; perhaps TRBD1 as D (6 bases). V lost 5 bases, J lost 9 bases, and 16 bases lay in between. There are 13 residues in the CDR3. The V gene's germline CDR1 is SNHLY and CDR2 FYNNEI. In nucleotides, the CDR3 is TGTGCCAGCAGTACCCAGGGGACTCTTCAAGCTTTCTTT. This codes for CASSTQGTLQAFF. The full variable domain, completed using reference TRBV2 and TRBJ1-1, is EPEVTQTPSHQVTQMGQEVILRCVPISNHLYFYWYRQILGQKVEFLVSFYNNEISEKSEIFDDQFSVERPDGSNFTLKIRSTKLEDSAMYFCASSTQGTLQAFFGQGTRLTVV.

The rearrangement uses TRBV2 and TRBJ2-2, with 9 bases matching TRBD2. The V segment lost 4 bases and the J segment 0 bases; nucleotides outside the gene matches: 6. Germline loops: CDR1 SNHLY, CDR2 FYNNEI. The CDR3 has 17 amino acids. The CDR3 sequence is CASSAVAGAANTGELFF. In DNA, the CDR3 is TGTGCCAGCAGTGCAGTAGCGGGGGCCGCGAACACCGGGGAGCTGTTTTTT.

The rearrangement links TRBV10-3 to TRBJ2-7; tentative D call: TRBD2 (6 bases). CDR1 ENHRY and CDR2 SYGVKD come from the germline V gene. This CDR3 contains 12 residues. With 6 bases removed from V and 6 bases from J, the gap between germline ends came to 12 bases. The CDR3 reads CAISEGTGEQYF. CDR3 in DNA: TGTGCCATCAGCGAAGGGACTGGCGAGCAGTACTTC.

The sample holds many counts of this clonotype. The chain combines TRBV7-2 with TRBJ2-2, with 9 bases identical to TRBD1. Germline CDR1 reads SGHTA; CDR2 reads FQGNSA. The CDR3 totals 17 residues. Losses at the gene ends were 1 base for V and 7 bases for J; bases not matched to a gene: 10. Here the CDR3 reads CASSLVPGQGSGGELFF. The CDR3, as DNA: TGTGCCAGCAGCTTAGTGCCGGGACAGGGTAGTGGCGGGGAGCTGTTTTTT. Full variable domain (missing parts from reference TRBV7-2 and TRBJ2-2): GAGVSQSPSNKVTEKGKDVELRCDPISGHTALYWYRQSLGQGLEFLIYFQGNSAPDKSGLPSDRFSAERTGGSVSTLTIQRTQQEDSAVYLCASSLVPGQGSGGELFFGEGSRLTVL.

This clonotype was detected ten times or more. This chain uses TRBV15 with TRBJ2-5; D is perhaps TRBD2 (5 bases). Germline assignment: CDR1 LNHNV and CDR2 YYDKDF (reference sequence). This CDR3 has 15 amino acids. V lost 1 base and J 5 bases, leaving 14 bases between the germline ends. DNA of the CDR3: TGTGCCACCAGCAGAGTGCCCGGGGTGGGGGAGACCCAGTACTTC. This encodes CATSRVPGVGETQYF.

This clonotype was counted many times. The chain joins TRBV28 to TRBJ1-1, with a tentative D call TRBD1 (6 bases). Trimming cost V 1 base and J 1 base, with 13 bases left between them. Germline V gene lookup returns CDR1 MDHEN and CDR2 SYDVKM. The CDR3 loop spans 16 amino acids. The CDR3, as DNA: TGTGCCAGCAGTTTATTCGGGGCAGGGGAGAACACTGAAGCTTTCTTT. The encoded protein is CASSLFGAGENTEAFF.

About this clonotype: This may be a read error: a much more frequent sequence differs by one nucleotide. The chain employs TRBV27 and TRBJ2-3; TRBD1 aligns across 10 bases. The J call is doubtful: the DNA matches TRBJ2-7 better. The CDR3 spans 15 residues. Germline V gene sequence: CDR1 MNHEY, CDR2 SMNVEV (reference sequence). CDR3 amino acids: CASGAVGTGAHEQYF. The CDR3 region has the DNA TGTGCCAGCGGCGCGGTGGGGACAGGGGCCCACGAGCAGTACTTC.

In its sample, this clonotype was seen a few times. This chain links TRBV20-1 with TRBJ2-1; 7 nucleotides align to TRBD2. Germline V lookup: CDR1 DFQATT, CDR2 SNEGSKA (reference sequence). The CDR3 sequence is 12 residues long. V trimming: 6 bases; J trimming: 3 bases; junction bases outside the gene matches: 2. Written as DNA, the CDR3 is TGCAGTGCCCCGGGGGGCTACAATGAGCAGTTCTTC. As protein: CSAPGGYNEQFF.

This clonotype was observed many times. The gene calls are TRBV2 and TRBJ2-4; the D gene is possibly TRBD1 (5 bases). Trimming removed 7 bases from V and 7 bases from J, with 14 bases in between. CDR3 length equals 13 residues. Germline CDR1 SNHLY, CDR2 FYNNEI. CDR3 sequence: CASTSQEGNIQYF. CDR3 DNA: TGTGCCAGCACTTCACAGGAAGGCAACATTCAGTACTTC.

The chain joins TRBV7-9 to TRBJ2-7, with TRBD1 identical over 7 bases. CDR1 and CDR2 (germline): SEHNR, FQNEAQ (reference sequence). Trimming removed 5 bases from V and 4 bases from J; junction bases left unmatched: 8. CDR3 length equals 14 residues. The CDR3 DNA reads as TGTGCCAGCAGCCCCTGGGACAGCGTTTACGAGCAGTACTTC. Amino acids: CASSPWDSVYEQYF.

A few counts support this clonotype. This chain links TRBV27 with TRBJ1-5, with a tentative D call TRBD1 (5 bases). The CDR3 has 16 residues. Per the germline V gene, CDR1 is MNHEY and CDR2 is SMNVEV (reference sequence). V lost 5 bases, J lost 3 bases, and 17 bases lay in between. The CDR3 region has the DNA TGTGCCAGCAGTCGCGAATGGGGCAGGCTCAATCAGCCCCAGCATTTT. It specifies CASSREWGRLNQPQHF.

The V and J genes are TRBV7-9 and TRBJ2-2; 7 positions agree with TRBD2. With 1 base clipped from V and 2 bases from J, the junction kept 7 bases outside the gene matches. Germline CDR1 reads SEHNR; CDR2 reads FQNEAQ (reference sequence). The CDR3 consists of 17 residues. The CDR3 DNA is TGTGCCAGCAGCTTAGGTTTAGAGCGGGAAAACACCGGGGAGCTGTTTTTT. Its translation is CASSLGLERENTGELFF. Drawing the rest from reference TRBV7-9 and TRBJ2-2, the complete variable domain is DTGVSQNPRHKITKRGQNVTFRCDPISEHNRLYWYRQTLGQGPEFLTYFQNEAQLEKSRLLSDRFSAERPKGSFSTLEIQRTEQGDSAMYLCASSLGLERENTGELFFGEGSRLTVL.

This clonotype has at least ten counts. The chain recombines TRBV5-5 with TRBJ1-4; D is perhaps TRBD1 (5 bases). The CDR3 is 14 amino acids. CDR1 SGHKS and CDR2 YYEKEE come from the germline V gene (reference sequence). The V and J ends lost 5 bases and 9 bases respectively, with 17 bases between them. CDR3 residues: CASSNRDPGKKLFF. The CDR3 nucleotides are TGTGCCAGCAGTAACCGGGACCCCGGCAAAAAACTGTTTTTT.

The CDR3 spells CASSKDRGPTGELFF. CDR3 DNA: TGTGCCAGCAGCAAGGACAGGGGGCCGACCGGGGAGCTGTTTTTT. The V call is TRBV6-1, the J call TRBJ2-2, with 11 bases lining up with TRBD1. V dropped 6 bases and J dropped 5; count of bases not matched to a gene: 5. CDR3 length: 15 residues. Germline CDR1 and CDR2: MNHNS and SASEGT.

This clonotype was counted many times. The chain uses TRBV4-1 and TRBJ2-3; D remains unclear. V was trimmed by 2 bases and J by 6 bases, leaving 6 bases between them. The CDR3 sequence is 12 residues long. Germline assignment: CDR1 MGHRA and CDR2 YSYEKL. The CDR3 bases are TGCGCCAGCAGCCAACCGCGCGATACGCAGTATTTT. This sequence encodes CASSQPRDTQYF.

This clonotype was counted at least ten times. V gene TRBV7-9 combines with J gene TRBJ1-4; 7 bases agree with TRBD1. The CDR3 contains 15 residues. The J segment lost 5 bases and the V segment lost 1 base, leaving 4 bases of the junction unmatched. CDR1 and CDR2 from the germline V gene are SEHNR and FQNEAQ (reference sequence). Written as DNA, the CDR3 is TGTGCCAGCAGCTTAGGCGACAGGGTGAATGAAAAACTGTTTTTT. It specifies CASSLGDRVNEKLFF. Full variable domain (remainder filled in from reference TRBV7-9 and TRBJ1-4): DTGVSQNPRHKITKRGQNVTFRCDPISEHNRLYWYRQTLGQGPEFLTYFQNEAQLEKSRLLSDRFSAERPKGSFSTLEIQRTEQGDSAMYLCASSLGDRVNEKLFFGSGTQLSVL.

As for this clonotype: An end of the junction differs from the germline gene, which may be a read error. CDR3 in amino acids: CATSRDMSGTGDAYF. The CDR3 DNA sequence: TGTGCCACCAGCAGAGATATGAGTGGGACAGGGGATGCGTACTTC. The gene calls are TRBV15 and TRBJ2-3, with 10 nucleotides matching TRBD1. The CDR3 totals 15 residues. Germline CDR1 and CDR2: LNHNV and YYDKDF (reference sequence).

Ten or more counts support this clonotype. The V and J genes are TRBV27 and TRBJ2-1; TRBD2 matches 7 bases. CDR1 is MNHEY and CDR2 is SMNVEV in the germline V gene (reference sequence). This CDR3 is built from 16 residues. V lost 1 base, J lost 4 bases, and 7 bases stayed unmatched. The CDR3, as DNA: TGTGCCAGCAGTTTATTAAGCGGGAAGGCTTACAATGAGCAGTTCTTC. As protein: CASSLLSGKAYNEQFF.

This clonotype was counted at least ten times. This chain joins TRBV4-3 and TRBJ1-6; 7 bases are a match to TRBD1. V shed 1 base, J shed 8 bases, and the junction held 5 bases outside the gene matches. The CDR3 loop spans 15 amino acids. Germline V gives CDR1 LGHNA, CDR2 YSLEER. The CDR3 loop is CASSQAQTGYSPLHF. The CDR3 coding sequence is TGCGCCAGCAGCCAAGCCCAGACAGGGTATTCACCCCTCCACTTT.

This chain uses TRBV19 with TRBJ2-6; the D is unclear. Germline-derived CDR1 and CDR2 are LNHDA and SQIVND (reference sequence). The germline V and J ends were trimmed by 5 bases and 7 bases, with 18 bases remaining between them. The CDR3 contains 16 residues. CDR3 nucleotides: TGTGCCAGTAGTGCCGGACGACGCGTTCTCGCCAACGTCCTGACTTTC. Protein sequence: CASSAGRRVLANVLTF.

This clonotype appeared many times. The V and J genes are TRBV20-1 and TRBJ1-4, with TRBD1 matching over 7 bases. Germline CDR1 and CDR2: DFQATT and SNEGSKA (reference sequence). The CDR3 consists of 15 residues. The junction had 4 bases not matched to a gene; V was cut back by 0 bases and J by 3 bases. CDR3 sequence (DNA): TGCAGTGCTAGAGATCAGGGGGGATCTAATGAAAAACTGTTTTTT. Translating it yields CSARDQGGSNEKLFF.

The table lists this clonotype with many counts. The chain couples TRBV27 to TRBJ1-1; D gene ambiguous. The V gene's germline CDR1 is MNHEY and CDR2 SMNVEV (reference sequence). The length of the CDR3 is 14 residues. Between the trimmed V and J ends, which lost 2 bases and 0 bases, there was a span of 7 bases. The CDR3 nucleotides read TGTGCCAGCAGTTTAACACTAATGAACACTGAAGCTTTCTTT. It yields the protein CASSLTLMNTEAFF.

At least ten counts were recorded for this clonotype. This chain uses TRBV18 with TRBJ2-5; no clear D gene. CDR3 size: 15 residues. In germline, CDR1 is KGHSH, CDR2 LQKENI. The germline V and J ends were trimmed by 3 bases and 4 bases, with 15 bases remaining between them. The CDR3 DNA reads as TGTGCCAGCTCACCGGGTGAGGAAAGAGTAGAGACCCAGTACTTC. Amino acids: CASSPGEERVETQYF.